This TCR beta chain originates from a study of blood T cell repertoires in COVID-19. On the study more broadly: Samples representing acute and convalescent COVID-19 were sourced from the United States, Italy and Spain.

Germline CDR1 LGHDT, CDR2 YNNKEL (reference sequence). Trimming took 0 bases from V and 4 from J; bases not matched to a gene: 0. This CDR3 contains 14 residues. Clones were read by immunoSEQ multiplex PCR, and TCRdb kept only the in-frame ones, dropping some. The sample has about 43,000 clones, about four fifths seen once; the top ten hold 23%. The chain carries TRBV3-1 (or the pseudogene TRBV3-2) and TRBJ1-2; 9 positions match TRBD1. The sample was peripheral blood. The clonotype comes from a woman in her sixties or seventies with acute or convalescent COVID-19. The CDR3 spells CASSQEDRGYGYTF. The CDR3 nucleotides are TGTGCCAGCAGCCAAGAGGACAGGGGCTATGGCTACACCTTC.